The entry below describes one TCR beta chain. This clonotype was detected only a few times. This clone's antigen is unknown. No qualities accompany the bases; no much larger clone lies one base away. The data stem from a study of blood T cells in healthy people across ages (dated by TCRdb to 2014 to 2015). For context, the study as a whole: Template switching captured roughly one uniquely barcoded TCR beta cDNA molecule per two T cells in model experiments. The study measured age-related changes in TCR beta repertoire diversity using deep sequencing normalized with unique cDNA molecular identifiers. Donors were grouped into four age groups: young (average roughly 16 years), middle-aged (39), aged (around 60) and long-lived (around 80). Using the same blood draw, the study looked at two additional independent replicas of 1 million unique cDNA reads for two donors, one aged 18 to 30 and the other aged 80 or older. The full study reports these points: Estimates of total diversity based on one million sequenced T cells were considered lower bounds and underestimates. Observed TCR beta diversity correlated strongly with the percentage of naive T cells measured by flow cytometry. As age increased, observed TCR beta diversity per million T cells dropped in a roughly linear way, and a significant reduction was already evident by age around 41. Bulk unsorted PBMC profiling prevented conclusive comparison of naive and antigen-experienced compartments. Donor CMV infection status was unknown, potentially confounding age-related changes in expanded clonotypes. Compared with the aged group, the long-lived group had more naive CD4+ T cells, fewer expanded clones and increased TCR diversity, a pattern suggesting age selection.

The donors were 40 or so Caucasian individuals from Russia, aged 6 to 90 years, who were systemically healthy. Roughly 9.5 milliliters of peripheral blood were drawn from each donor into EDTA-treated Vacutainer tubes. Ficoll-Paque density-gradient centrifugation was used to isolate PBMCs, with at least 6 million per sample. Total RNA was extracted from PBMCs with Trizol reagent, with at least 6 micrograms obtained per sample. For every donor, flow cytometry on a PBMC aliquot measured the percentage of naive CD45RAhigh/CD27high T cells. Receptor amplification or capture employed 5' RACE. The instrument was an Illumina HiSeq 2500. The second PCR ran for about 6 to 11 cycles and used a J-beta primer mix along with a sample-barcoded 5' primer. Each TCR beta cDNA molecule received a unique molecular identifier from a template-switch 5' adaptor carrying 12 random nucleotides. Each sample yielded at least 3 million CDR3-containing paired-end reads. All of the RNA was converted into first-strand cDNA using the Mint cDNA synthesis kit, with a TRBC-specific oligonucleotide serving as the primer. Following uracil-DNA glycosylase treatment, all cDNA underwent a first 18-cycle PCR with the universal primers M1SS and BC2_uni_R. The authors processed their data as follows. Each sample was normalized by randomly selecting 1 million high-quality reads, each carrying a distinct molecular identifier. Instead of being binned into consensus sequences, reads that shared molecular identifiers were thrown out. CDR3 identification, clonotype clustering and error correction used MiTCR with a Q25 quality threshold and the strictest error-elimination algorithm. A nonparametric unseen species model with Euler transformation was used to estimate lower-bound total TCR beta diversity. TCRdb reran the public reads through fastp at Q25 and MiXCR, keeping productive beta chains. When rows share a CDR3 protein, they turn into one entry using the most common DNA and genes. The V and J calls reflect TCRdb's pipeline rather than the authors' work. Across this sample there are roughly 550,000 distinct CDR3 sequences, with 24% seen only once. The ten largest clonotypes hold around 10% of the sample.

Taken from cysteine to phenylalanine, the CDR3 has 14 residues. Only the CDR3 portion is preserved as DNA: 42 bases, with reading frame beginning at the first base. Deletion took 4 bases off V and 6 bases off J, with a span of 16 bases between the germline ends. Via the germline V gene, CDR1 is SGHRS and CDR2 YFSETQ. These data were also filed under a second study, of T cells of mothers and their children. As described in the second report: Nine systemically healthy Caucasian individuals, comprising three mothers and their six children, were included as donors. cDNA synthesis consumed the entire amount of extracted RNA, loaded at 1.5 ug RNA in each 15 ul reaction. In the second PCR, the M1S primer introduced both the sample barcodes and 2-4 random nucleotides. Each mother yielded over 8.5 million TCR beta CDR3 reads and each child 3 million to 3.5 million reads. Thymic selection similarly shapes TCR recombination output in related and unrelated pairs, with minor effect from inherited differences. Related mother-child pairs always showed normalized repertoire overlap that was slightly higher than in unrelated mother-child pairs, though the difference was never significant. Persistent microchimeric T cell clones were not detected, at a sensitivity of 95 to 100 clones per million clonotypes. The study used deep NGS to compare TCR beta repertoires of mothers and children, seeking features distinguishing related mother-child pairs from unrelated individuals. The mean age was roughly 44 +/- 4 years for the mothers and approximately 11 +/- 4 years for the children. Libraries were sequenced on Illumina HiSeq 2000 with 100+100 nt paired-end reads after adapter ligation with NEBNext reagents. To prevent cross-contamination, the mother and child libraries were prepared one month apart and sequenced in separate runs. Each donor had between about 500,000 and 2,300,000 distinct TCR beta clonotypes identified. Naive TCR beta clonotypes were estimated from low-frequency clonotypes matched to each donor's FACS-determined naive share, without sorting.

The receptor chain draws on TRBV5-1 and TRBJ1-2, with a weak D call of TRBD1 (5 bases match). The origin of this receptor is a boy under 18 in good health. Sequenced material: blood. CDR3 sequence: CASSIGTDGNGYTF. The sequenced DNA: TGCGCCAGCAGCATTGGGACCGATGGGAATGGCTACACCTTC.